Listed below are T cell receptor beta chains from one sample, sequenced in a study of blood T cells in healthy people across ages. TCRdb called the 5' RACE reads again in MiXCR, with one record for every CDR3 protein. The table includes 800,000 or so distinct CDR3 sequences, more than 20% detected once. The sample was also linked to a second study, of T cells of mothers and their children.

The sample taken for sequencing was blood. Receptors were obtained from a boy between 10 and 17 years old in good health. Each CDR3 is given with its conserved first and last residue. The order of the fields is D gene, clone size, J gene, V gene, CDR3 DNA, CDR3 protein. D genes are given only for firm matches. Only part of the rows carry a size: once, few, many, or a class if the clone is expanded.

d_gene: TRBD2
abundance: .
j_gene: TRBJ2-3
v_gene: TRBV3-1
CDR3nt: TGTGCCAGCAGCCTAACGGGACTAGAGACATTTAGCACAGATACGCAGTATTTT
CDR3aa: CASSLTGLETFSTDTQYF

d_gene: .
abundance: few
j_gene: TRBJ2-1
v_gene: TRBV14
CDR3nt: TGTGCCAGCAGCCTAGAGTGGTATGAGCAGTTCTTC
CDR3aa: CASSLEWYEQFF

d_gene: .
abundance: .
j_gene: TRBJ2-5
v_gene: TRBV5-5
CDR3nt: TGTGCCAGCAGTTCGGGACACGTATTTGAGACCCAGTACTTC
CDR3aa: CASSSGHVFETQYF

d_gene: .
abundance: .
j_gene: TRBJ2-3
v_gene: TRBV28
CDR3nt: TGTGCCAGCAGTTTTAGGGTTGAGGGAGTCGCAGATACGCAGTATTTT
CDR3aa: CASSFRVEGVADTQYF

d_gene: .
abundance: .
j_gene: TRBJ2-7
v_gene: TRBV29-1
CDR3nt: TGCAGCGTTGATTCCGTGAGCGAGCAGTACTTC
CDR3aa: CSVDSVSEQYF

d_gene: .
abundance: few
j_gene: TRBJ2-1
v_gene: TRBV4-3
CDR3nt: TGCGCCAGCAGCCAAGATCAGGGGCTGGGGAATGAGCAGTTCTTC
CDR3aa: CASSQDQGLGNEQFF

d_gene: .
abundance: few
j_gene: TRBJ2-5
v_gene: TRBV29-1
CDR3nt: TGCAGCTCCATTACAGGGACCGAGACCCAGTACTTC
CDR3aa: CSSITGTETQYF

d_gene: TRBD2
abundance: few
j_gene: TRBJ2-7
v_gene: TRBV20-1
CDR3nt: TGCAGTGCCTTCGAGCTAGCGGGAGCCTACGAGCAGTACTTC
CDR3aa: CSAFELAGAYEQYF

d_gene: TRBD1
abundance: .
j_gene: TRBJ1-6
v_gene: TRBV20-1
CDR3nt: TGCAGTGCTATAACTATGACAGGGGTAGCCTCACCCCTCCACTTT
CDR3aa: CSAITMTGVASPLHF

d_gene: TRBD2
abundance: few
j_gene: TRBJ2-7
v_gene: TRBV20-1
CDR3nt: TGCAGTGCTAGTCCACTAGCGGGAGGGCTATATTACGAGCAGTACTTC
CDR3aa: CSASPLAGGLYYEQYF

d_gene: .
abundance: .
j_gene: TRBJ2-5
v_gene: TRBV29-1
CDR3nt: TGCAGCGCCGGTGACCCGCGACGAAACATCCAAGAGACCCAGTACTTC
CDR3aa: CSAGDPRRNIQETQYF

d_gene: .
abundance: .
j_gene: TRBJ1-1
v_gene: TRBV28
CDR3nt: TGTGCCAGCAAAGTTTCCCAGGGACCGTTTGAAGCTTTCTTT
CDR3aa: CASKVSQGPFEAFF

d_gene: .
abundance: .
j_gene: TRBJ2-1
v_gene: TRBV2
CDR3nt: TGTGCCAGCAGTGAATCCCAGGGAATAGGGGGTGATGAGCAGTTCTTC
CDR3aa: CASSESQGIGGDEQFF

d_gene: TRBD1
abundance: .
j_gene: TRBJ1-1
v_gene: TRBV9
CDR3nt: TGTGCCAGCAGCCCAAGGACAGGGCACCCTAACACTGAAGCTTTCTTT
CDR3aa: CASSPRTGHPNTEAFF

d_gene: .
abundance: few
j_gene: TRBJ2-7
v_gene: TRBV5-1
CDR3nt: TGCGCCAGCAGCTTGTCGTATCAGGGGTTCTACGAGCAGTACTTC
CDR3aa: CASSLSYQGFYEQYF

d_gene: TRBD2
abundance: few
j_gene: TRBJ2-5
v_gene: TRBV28
CDR3nt: TGTGCCAGCAGCCCAACGGGACTAGCGGAAGAGACCCAGTACTTC
CDR3aa: CASSPTGLAEETQYF

d_gene: .
abundance: .
j_gene: TRBJ1-4
v_gene: TRBV11-2
CDR3nt: TGTGCCAGCAGCTCCAGGGCGACGGGGTCTGATGAAAAACGGTTTTTT
CDR3aa: CASSSRATGSDEKRFF

d_gene: .
abundance: .
j_gene: TRBJ1-2
v_gene: TRBV29-1
CDR3nt: TGCAGCGTCCAGGTACTGAGCTATGGCTACACCTTC
CDR3aa: CSVQVLSYGYTF

d_gene: .
abundance: .
j_gene: TRBJ2-3
v_gene: TRBV7-2
CDR3nt: TGTGCCAGCAGCTTAGGCTTGCAGGGTGGAGATACGCAGTATTTT
CDR3aa: CASSLGLQGGDTQYF

d_gene: TRBD1
abundance: .
j_gene: TRBJ1-4
v_gene: TRBV19
CDR3nt: TGTGCCAGTAGTATGGACAGGGGACTTAATGAAAAACTGTTTTTT
CDR3aa: CASSMDRGLNEKLFF

d_gene: .
abundance: .
j_gene: TRBJ2-7
v_gene: TRBV6-1
CDR3nt: TGTGCCAGCAGTGATTCCATCCCGGTTTTCTACGAGCAGTACTTC
CDR3aa: CASSDSIPVFYEQYF

d_gene: .
abundance: .
j_gene: TRBJ2-1
v_gene: TRBV20-1
CDR3nt: TGCAGTGCTCCAATTGCCGAGGCTCCAGTGGACAATGAGCAGTTCTTC
CDR3aa: CSAPIAEAPVDNEQFF

d_gene: .
abundance: .
j_gene: TRBJ1-4
v_gene: TRBV12-3/TRBV12-4
CDR3nt: TGTGCCAGCAGTTCACAGACAGGCCTCAATGAAAAACTGTTTTTT
CDR3aa: CASSSQTGLNEKLFF

d_gene: .
abundance: few
j_gene: TRBJ2-1
v_gene: TRBV20-1
CDR3nt: TGCAGTGCTAGTTTATCCCGGACCTACAATGAGCAGTTCTTC
CDR3aa: CSASLSRTYNEQFF

d_gene: .
abundance: .
j_gene: TRBJ1-4
v_gene: TRBV6-2/TRBV6-3
CDR3nt: TGTGCCAGCAACCAGGACATCGATGAAAAACTGTTTTTT
CDR3aa: CASNQDIDEKLFF

d_gene: .
abundance: few
j_gene: TRBJ2-7
v_gene: TRBV28
CDR3nt: TGTGCCAGCAGTGCCCCGGGGGGCCAGAACTCCTACGAGCAGTACTTC
CDR3aa: CASSAPGGQNSYEQYF

d_gene: TRBD2
abundance: few
j_gene: TRBJ2-1
v_gene: TRBV20-1
CDR3nt: TGCAGTGCTAGTGGACTAGCGGGAGGGTTTGAGCAGTTCTTC
CDR3aa: CSASGLAGGFEQFF

d_gene: TRBD2
abundance: few
j_gene: TRBJ2-7
v_gene: TRBV20-1
CDR3nt: TGCAGTGCTTATAGCGGGAGGGCGTCCTACGAGCAGTACTTC
CDR3aa: CSAYSGRASYEQYF

d_gene: TRBD2
abundance: .
j_gene: TRBJ2-5
v_gene: TRBV28
CDR3nt: TGTGCCAGCAGTTCACTCGGACTAGCGGGGACGGTGTACCAAGAGACCCAGTACTTC
CDR3aa: CASSSLGLAGTVYQETQYF

d_gene: .
abundance: .
j_gene: TRBJ1-2
v_gene: TRBV20-1
CDR3nt: TGCAGTGCTAGTGTCGCAAGCGCTAACTATGGCTACACCTTC
CDR3aa: CSASVASANYGYTF

d_gene: .
abundance: .
j_gene: TRBJ1-2
v_gene: TRBV29-1
CDR3nt: TGCAGCGTTCCTTTAGGGGATAACTATGGCTACACCTTC
CDR3aa: CSVPLGDNYGYTF

d_gene: .
abundance: .
j_gene: TRBJ2-2
v_gene: TRBV7-2
CDR3nt: TGTGCCAGCAGCTTAGATGGGACGCTCCTCACCGGGGAGCTGTTTTTT
CDR3aa: CASSLDGTLLTGELFF

d_gene: .
abundance: .
j_gene: TRBJ1-5
v_gene: TRBV5-1
CDR3nt: TGCGCCAGCCGGGAGGGGGACAATCAGCCCCAGCATTTT
CDR3aa: CASREGDNQPQHF

d_gene: .
abundance: few
j_gene: TRBJ2-1
v_gene: TRBV7-9
CDR3nt: TGTGCCAGCAGCTTAATGAGAGGGACGAACAATGAGCAGTTCTTC
CDR3aa: CASSLMRGTNNEQFF